A single sample gave rise to the 5 T cell receptor beta chains below, sequenced in a study of shared clonotypes between healthy human individuals. TCRdb's copy holds only in-frame clones and misses some; the assay was immunoSEQ multiplex PCR. The sample carries some 1.4 million clones, roughly 96% recorded once. The material sequenced was naive CD4+ T cells sorted from blood. Subset reported: CD45RA+ positively selected. Receptor source: a man aged 25-45 years in good health.

J is TRBJ2-7 and V is TRBV9, with TRBD2 identical over 7 bases. The CDR3 is made up of 12 amino acids. In germline, CDR1 is SGDLS, CDR2 YYNGEE. Losses at the gene ends were 4 bases for V and 6 bases for J; bases not matched to a gene: 4. The CDR3 DNA reads as TGTGCCAGCAGCCTTTCGGGGGGCGAGCAGTACTTC. It yields the protein CASSLSGGEQYF.

The chain combines TRBV28 with TRBJ1-1; the D is unclear. Germline lookup yields CDR1 MDHEN and CDR2 SYDVKM. This CDR3 region has 12 residues. The ends were cut back, 2 bases at V and 4 bases at J, with 5 bases in the middle. This chain's CDR3 is CASSLTSTEAFF. CDR3 DNA sequence: TGTGCCAGCAGTTTAACTTCCACTGAAGCTTTCTTT. Variable domain in full (rest from reference TRBV28 and TRBJ1-1): DVKVTQSSRYLVKRTGEKVFLECVQDMDHENMFWYRQDPGLGLRLIYFSYDVKMKEKGDIPEGYSVSREKKERFSLILESASTNQTSMYLCASSLTSTEAFFGQGTRLTVV.

This chain links TRBV28 with TRBJ2-5; D is unresolved. The V gene's germline CDR1 is MDHEN and CDR2 SYDVKM. With 4 bases removed from V and 8 bases from J, the gap between germline ends came to 14 bases. There are 13 residues in the CDR3. The CDR3 protein is CASSSRVWYTQYF. The DNA of the CDR3 is TGTGCCAGCAGTTCTAGGGTTTGGTATACCCAGTACTTC.

The V and J genes are TRBV4-3 and TRBJ2-7; D remains unclear. The CDR3 loop spans 13 amino acids. Germline CDR1 reads LGHNA; CDR2 reads YSLEER. V was shortened by 0 bases and J by 3 bases, with 6 bases between the two germline ends. Here the CDR3 reads CASSQETYYEQYF. CDR3 nucleotides: TGCGCCAGCAGCCAAGAGACTTACTACGAGCAGTACTTC.

The chain uses TRBV19 and TRBJ2-7, with 10 bases lining up with TRBD2. This CDR3 is 17 amino acids long. CDR1 and CDR2 from the germline V gene are LNHDA and SQIVND (reference sequence). J was trimmed by 2 bases and V by 4 bases; bases with no gene match: 11. The DNA for the CDR3 is TGTGCCAGTAGTAATGTTAGGGCTAGCGGGAGTACCTACGAGCAGTACTTC. Translated, it gives CASSNVRASGSTYEQYF.